This T cell receptor (beta chain) was identified in a study of T cell repertoires in aging, cancer and after chemotherapy. TRB rearrangements spanning V, D and J were amplified using mixed TRB-A/B primers. TCRdb used MiXCR to reprocess the multiplex PCR reads, holding one entry per CDR3 protein. The table includes 8,900 or so distinct CDR3 sequences, approximately 30% detected once. Sample share makes this clonotype large (0.1 to 1%). TCR beta rearrangements were amplified from peripheral blood genomic DNA. The TCR was taken from a human donor in good health. Sample: blood.

This CDR3 is CATSRVRGDNSPLHF. CDR3 in DNA: TGTGCCACCAGCAGAGTACGGGGGGATAATTCACCCCTCCACTTT. V gene TRBV15 combines with J gene TRBJ1-6; D perhaps matches TRBD1 (5 bases). Germline lookup yields CDR1 LNHNV and CDR2 YYDKDF (reference sequence). Trimming removed 1 base at V and 5 bases at J, with 9 bases between. There are 15 residues in the CDR3.